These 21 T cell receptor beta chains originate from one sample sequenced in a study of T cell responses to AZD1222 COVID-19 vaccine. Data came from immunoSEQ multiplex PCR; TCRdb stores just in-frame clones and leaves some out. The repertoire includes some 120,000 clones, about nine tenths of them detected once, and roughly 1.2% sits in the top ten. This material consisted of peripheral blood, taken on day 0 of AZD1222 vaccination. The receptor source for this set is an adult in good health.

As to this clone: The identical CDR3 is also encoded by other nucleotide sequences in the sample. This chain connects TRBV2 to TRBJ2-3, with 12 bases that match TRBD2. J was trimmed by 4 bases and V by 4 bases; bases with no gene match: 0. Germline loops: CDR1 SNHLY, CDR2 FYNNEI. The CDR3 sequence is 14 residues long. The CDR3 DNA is TGTGCCAGCAGTGCTAGCGGGGGGGCAGATACGCAGTATTTT. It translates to CASSASGGADTQYF.

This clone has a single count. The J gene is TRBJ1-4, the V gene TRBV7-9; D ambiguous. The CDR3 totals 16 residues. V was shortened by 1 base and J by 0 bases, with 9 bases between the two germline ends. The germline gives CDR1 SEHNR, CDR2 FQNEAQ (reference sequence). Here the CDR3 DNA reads TGTGCCAGCAGCTTAGTTATAGTGGCAACTAATGAAAAACTGTTTTTT. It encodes CASSLVIVATNEKLFF.

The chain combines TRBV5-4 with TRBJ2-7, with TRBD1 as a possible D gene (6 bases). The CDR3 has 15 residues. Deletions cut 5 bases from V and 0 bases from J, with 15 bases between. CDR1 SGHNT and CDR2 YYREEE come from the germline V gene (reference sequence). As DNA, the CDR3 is TGTGCCAGCAGTCTACGGGACACCAGCTCCTACGAGCAGTACTTC. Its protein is CASSLRDTSSYEQYF. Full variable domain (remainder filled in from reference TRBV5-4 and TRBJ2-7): ETGVTQSPTHLIKTRGQQVTLRCSSQSGHNTVSWYQQALGQGPQFIFQYYREEENGRGNFPPRFSGLQFPNYSSELNVNALELDDSALYLCASSLRDTSSYEQYFGPGTRLTVT.

The CDR3 nucleotides read TGTGCCTGGAGCACCGGGACGGACACCTCTGGGGCCAACGTCCTGACTTTC. It codes for CAWSTGTDTSGANVLTF. V gene TRBV30 combines with J gene TRBJ2-6; the D gene could be TRBD1 or TRBD2 (5 bases each). V was pared by 3 bases and J by 0 bases, with 15 bases between. The CDR3 is 17 residues long. Germline V lookup: CDR1 GTSNPN, CDR2 SVGIG (reference sequence).

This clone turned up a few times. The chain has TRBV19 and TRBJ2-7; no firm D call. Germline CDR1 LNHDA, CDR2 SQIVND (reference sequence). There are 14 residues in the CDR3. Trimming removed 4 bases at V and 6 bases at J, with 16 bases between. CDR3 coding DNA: TGTGCCAGTAGTACTCCGGCAGACGTAAGCGAGCAGTACTTC. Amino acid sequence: CASSTPADVSEQYF.

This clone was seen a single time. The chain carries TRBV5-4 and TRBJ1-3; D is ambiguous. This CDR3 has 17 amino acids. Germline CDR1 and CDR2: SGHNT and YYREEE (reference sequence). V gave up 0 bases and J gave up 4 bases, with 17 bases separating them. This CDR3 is CASSLANPGSRGNTIYF. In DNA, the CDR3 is TGTGCCAGCAGCTTGGCCAATCCCGGGTCTCGCGGAAACACCATATATTTT. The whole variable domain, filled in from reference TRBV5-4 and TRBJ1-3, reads ETGVTQSPTHLIKTRGQQVTLRCSSQSGHNTVSWYQQALGQGPQFIFQYYREEENGRGNFPPRFSGLQFPNYSSELNVNALELDDSALYLCASSLANPGSRGNTIYFGEGSWLTVV.

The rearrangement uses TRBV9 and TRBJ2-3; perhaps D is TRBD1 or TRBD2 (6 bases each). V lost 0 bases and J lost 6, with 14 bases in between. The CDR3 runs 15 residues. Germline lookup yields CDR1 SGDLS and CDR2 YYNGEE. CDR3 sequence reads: CASSVVGRGGDTQYF. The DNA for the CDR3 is TGTGCCAGCAGCGTAGTAGGCAGGGGAGGTGATACGCAGTATTTT.

CDR3 in DNA: TGTGCCAGCAGCTTTCAGGTAGGGGGAGCCTACGAGCAGTACTTC. Its translation: CASSFQVGGAYEQYF. V and J are TRBV5-5 and TRBJ2-7; a weak D match, TRBD1 (6 bases). The V and J ends lost 2 bases and 2 bases respectively, with 14 bases between them. CDR3 length: 15 amino acids. From germline, CDR1 is SGHKS and CDR2 YYEKEE (reference sequence).

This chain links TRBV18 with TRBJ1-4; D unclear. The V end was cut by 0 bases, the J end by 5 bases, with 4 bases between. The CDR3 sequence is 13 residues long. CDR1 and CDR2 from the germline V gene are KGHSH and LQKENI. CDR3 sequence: CASSPPGNEKLFF. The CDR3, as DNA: TGTGCCAGCTCACCACCGGGCAATGAAAAACTGTTTTTT.

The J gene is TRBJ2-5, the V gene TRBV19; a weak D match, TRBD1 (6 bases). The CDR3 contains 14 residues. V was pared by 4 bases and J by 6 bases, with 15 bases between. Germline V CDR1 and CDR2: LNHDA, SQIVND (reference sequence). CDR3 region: CASSRGGLGKTQYF. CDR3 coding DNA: TGTGCCAGTAGTAGAGGGGGTTTGGGTAAGACCCAGTACTTC.

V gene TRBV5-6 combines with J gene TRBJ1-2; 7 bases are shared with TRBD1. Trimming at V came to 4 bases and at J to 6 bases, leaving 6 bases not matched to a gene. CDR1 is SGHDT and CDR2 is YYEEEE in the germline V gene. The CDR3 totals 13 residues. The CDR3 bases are TGTGCCAGCAGCAGGGACAGAAGGCATGGCTACACCTTC. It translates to CASSRDRRHGYTF.

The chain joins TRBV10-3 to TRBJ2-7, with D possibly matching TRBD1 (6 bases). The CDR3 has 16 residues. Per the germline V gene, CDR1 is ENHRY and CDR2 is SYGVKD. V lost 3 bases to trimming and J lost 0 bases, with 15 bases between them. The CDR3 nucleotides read TGTGCCATCAGTGACCCCGGGACATCGAGCTCCTACGAGCAGTACTTC. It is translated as CAISDPGTSSSYEQYF.

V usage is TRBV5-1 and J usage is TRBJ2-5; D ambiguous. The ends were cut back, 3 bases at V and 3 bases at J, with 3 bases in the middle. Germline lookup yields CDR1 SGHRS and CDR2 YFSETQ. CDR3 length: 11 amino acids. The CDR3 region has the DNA TGCGCCAGCAGCTGGGAAGAGACCCAGTACTTC. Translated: CASSWEETQYF.

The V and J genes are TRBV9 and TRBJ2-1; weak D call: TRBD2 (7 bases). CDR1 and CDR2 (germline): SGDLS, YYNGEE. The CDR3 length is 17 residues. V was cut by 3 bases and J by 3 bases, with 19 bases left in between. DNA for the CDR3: TGTGCCAGCAGCGGAGACCGAGGGGGGGGCCGCTACAATGAGCAGTTCTTC. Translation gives CASSGDRGGGRYNEQFF. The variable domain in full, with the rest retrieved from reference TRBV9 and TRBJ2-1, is DSGVTQTPKHLITATGQRVTLRCSPRSGDLSVYWYQQSLDQGLQFLIQYYNGEERAKGNILERFSAQQFPDLHSELNLSSLELGDSALYFCASSGDRGGGRYNEQFFGPGTRLTVL.

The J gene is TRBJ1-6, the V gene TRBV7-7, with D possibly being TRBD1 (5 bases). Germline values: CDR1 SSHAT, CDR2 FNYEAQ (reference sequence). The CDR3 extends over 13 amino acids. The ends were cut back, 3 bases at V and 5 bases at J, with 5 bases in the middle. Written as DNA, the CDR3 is TGTGCCAGCAGCTTGACAGATAATTCACCCCTCCACTTT. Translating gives CASSLTDNSPLHF.

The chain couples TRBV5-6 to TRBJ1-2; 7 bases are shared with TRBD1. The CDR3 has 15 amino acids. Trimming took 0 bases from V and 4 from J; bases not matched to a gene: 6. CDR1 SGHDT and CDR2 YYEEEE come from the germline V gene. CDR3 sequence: CASSLAGQPIYGYTF. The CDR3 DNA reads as TGTGCCAGCAGCTTGGCGGGACAGCCTATCTATGGCTACACCTTC.

Here the CDR3 reads CASNRDNIHGYTF. The CDR3 DNA reads as TGTGCCAGCAACCGGGACAATATCCATGGCTACACCTTC. The chain uses TRBV2 and TRBJ1-2, with D maybe TRBD1 (6 bases). This CDR3 spans 13 amino acids. V gave up 7 bases and J gave up 6 bases, with 15 bases separating them. Germline CDR1 is SNHLY and CDR2 is FYNNEI.

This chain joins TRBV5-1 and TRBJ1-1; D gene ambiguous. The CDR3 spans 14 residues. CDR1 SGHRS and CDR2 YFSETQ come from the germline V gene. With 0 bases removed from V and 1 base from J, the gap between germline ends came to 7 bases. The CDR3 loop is CASSLGSENTEAFF. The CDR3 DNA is TGCGCCAGCAGCTTGGGATCAGAGAACACTGAAGCTTTCTTT.

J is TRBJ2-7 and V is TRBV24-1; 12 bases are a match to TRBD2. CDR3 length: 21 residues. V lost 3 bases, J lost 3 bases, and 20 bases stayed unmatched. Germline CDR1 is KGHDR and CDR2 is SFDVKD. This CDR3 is CATSDATSGGRISRFCYEQYF. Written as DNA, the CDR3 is TGTGCCACCAGTGATGCGACTAGCGGGGGCCGGATATCAAGATTTTGCTACGAGCAGTACTTC.

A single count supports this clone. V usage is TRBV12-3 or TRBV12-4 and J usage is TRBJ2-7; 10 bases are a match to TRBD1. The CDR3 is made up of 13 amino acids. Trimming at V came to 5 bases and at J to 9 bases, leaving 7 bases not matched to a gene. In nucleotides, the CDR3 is TGTGCCAGCAGTCCGGGACAGGGGCTCGGGCAGTACTTC. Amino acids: CASSPGQGLGQYF.

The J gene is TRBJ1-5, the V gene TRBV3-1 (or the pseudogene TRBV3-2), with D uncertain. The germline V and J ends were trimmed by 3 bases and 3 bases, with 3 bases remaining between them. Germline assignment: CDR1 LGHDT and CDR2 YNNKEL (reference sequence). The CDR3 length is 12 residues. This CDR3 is CASSQANQPQHF. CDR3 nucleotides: TGTGCCAGCAGCCAGGCCAATCAGCCCCAGCATTTT.